There are a few counts of the clone carrying this T cell receptor (beta chain). Time point here: pre-sensitization, week 0. Treatment given: therapeutic diphenylcyclopropenone sensitization with weekly scalp DPC. This sample stems from a study of human T cells and chemical hapten exposure. In the library, unique molecular identifiers were attached to individual cDNA molecules. TCRdb analysed the RACE reads with MiXCR anew, one entry per CDR3 protein. The table lists around 120,000 distinct CDR3 sequences, approximately 12% of them singletons. The material was whole blood, obtained in connection with sensitization to the hapten diphenylcyclopropenone (DPC). The receptor's source is a woman aged 18-29 years with alopecia areata. Some clones in this sample may be carry-over from other donors' samples.

The CDR3 DNA is TGTGCCAGCAGTGCTACCCCCGGGACAGGTTCAACTGGGGCCAACGTCCTGACTTTC. Its translation: CASSATPGTGSTGANVLTF. V is TRBV25-1 and J is TRBJ2-6; 8 nucleotides agree with TRBD1. The V gene's germline CDR1 is MGHDK and CDR2 SYGVNS. The trim removed 4 bases at V and 2 bases at J, leaving 13 bases unmatched. The CDR3 runs to 19 residues.